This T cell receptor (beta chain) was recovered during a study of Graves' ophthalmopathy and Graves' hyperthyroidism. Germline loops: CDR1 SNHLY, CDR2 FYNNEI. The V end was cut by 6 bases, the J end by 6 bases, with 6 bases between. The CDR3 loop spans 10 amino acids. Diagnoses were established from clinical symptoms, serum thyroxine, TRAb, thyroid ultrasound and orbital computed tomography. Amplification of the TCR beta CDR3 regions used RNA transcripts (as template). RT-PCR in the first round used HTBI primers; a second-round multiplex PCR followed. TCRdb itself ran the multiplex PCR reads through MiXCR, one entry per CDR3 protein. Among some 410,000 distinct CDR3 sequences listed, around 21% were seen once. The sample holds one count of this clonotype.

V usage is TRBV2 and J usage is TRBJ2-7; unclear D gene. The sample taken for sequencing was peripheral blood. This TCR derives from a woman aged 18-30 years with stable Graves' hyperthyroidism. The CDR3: CASRASEQYF. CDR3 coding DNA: TGTGCCAGCAGAGCCAGCGAGCAGTACTTC.